This TCR beta chain emerged from a study of shared clonotypes between healthy human individuals (dated by TCRdb to about 2020). About the investigation overall: The cohort included three men and two women between 18 and 49 years of age. For each donor, CD4 naive and CD4 memory were each given three plates, CD8 naive was given two plates, and CD8 memory was given one plate. The study deeply sequenced blood TCR repertoires of about 5 healthy adults to estimate repertoire size and the extent of clonotype sharing between individuals. To increase sequencing depth and limit assay-specific biases, TCR repertoire library preparation and sequencing were carried out by different laboratories using diverse techniques. Leukapheresis yielded between about 0.9 and 9.5 billion PBMCs per donor.

Taken from the germline V gene, the CDR1 and CDR2 loops are SGHAT and FQNNGV. The CDR3 sequence holds 15 residues, the cysteine and phenylalanine included. Just the 45-base CDR3 DNA is kept, in frame starting at base 1. Deletion took 6 bases off V and 0 bases off J, with a span of 14 bases between the germline ends. Results the study describes overall, beyond this receptor: Based on pairwise subsampling, the degree of clonotype sharing among donors was expected to be affected by sequencing depth. Even with the large sequencing depth, rarefaction of the sorted-subset datasets indicated that sequencing was incomplete. Naive subsets generally had larger estimated clonotype richness than memory subsets did. The small number of donors limited the genetic and exposure-history diversity represented. Compared with non-shared clonotypes, the clonotypes found in all four sorted-subset donors had higher generation probabilities. Across four donors, around 5% of naive CD4, approximately 4% of naive CD8, about 2% of memory CD4, and about 0.44% of memory CD8 clonotypes were shared. Only blood was sampled, and tissue TCR repertoires likely differ from those in blood.

Donors were healthy HIV-negative adults with no recently reported acute infections or vaccinations. All donors were Caucasian adults living in Nashville, Tennessee, USA. CD4+ T cells were enriched by magnetic negative selection; naive cells were then positively selected on CD45RA, and the negative fraction formed the memory subset. After blood collection by leukapheresis, PBMCs were isolated using Ficoll-Histopaque density gradient centrifugation and then cryopreserved in the vapor phase of liquid nitrogen. Analytical flow cytometry was used to check the purity and quantity of every magnetically sorted T cell population. Genomic DNA was isolated from each sorted fraction and quantified by UV absorbance on a Nanodrop 2000c. Using the deep immunoSEQ assay, multiplex PCR amplified TCR CDR3 regions from genomic DNA. Extracted genomic DNA from each cell subset was spread evenly across all wells of several immunoSEQ 96-well plates, with each plate serving as a replicate. For sorted subsets, approximately 190 ng of genomic DNA, equivalent to around 30,000 T cell genomes, went into each replicate PCR. Purified libraries were measured with a Qubit 3.0 fluorometer, size-checked on a Bioanalyzer 2100, and measured again with the KAPA Library Quantification kit. Each immunoSEQ 96-well plate was sequenced on its own single-read 150-cycle Illumina NextSeq 550 flow cell. In the source study's methods: Because the immunoSEQ output included only junctional sequences and no quality scores, the filtering could not be the same as the filtering used for full-length reads. Sequences were annotated with PyIR, a Python wrapper for IgBLAST v1.9, using IMGT germline references to assign V/J genes and CDR3. Reads were filtered out if the reads had weak V/J assignments (E-value above 1e-6), no CDR3, stop codons, out-of-frame junctions, or ambiguous translated residues. V3J clonotypes were defined as sequences sharing the same inferred V gene, J gene, and CDR3 amino acid sequence. Percentage overlap between repertoires was computed as shared unique clonotypes divided by the size of the smaller repertoire. Repertoire richness was assessed with RTK rarefaction, the Chao1 estimator, and Recon v2.1 estimates of unobserved clonotypes. Generation probabilities were computed with OLGA for all TCRbeta clonotypes obtained by the gDNA method from a few donors. Drawn from immuneACCESS, this table holds only the in-frame rearrangements with V and J called that TCRdb kept. Clones are partly lost; checked studies trace under half to an unresolved V gene and leave the rest unexplained. V and J calls and clone size are those listed in that table; D and trimming were worked out from the DNA. The sample contains about 2 million clones, 85% to 95% of them found a single time. Around 0.13% of the sample rests with the top ten.

With regard to this clone: The antigen it recognizes is unknown. Per-base qualities were not stored, and no clone one base away is much larger.

The sequenced sample was naive CD4+ T cells sorted from blood. The cell subset or site label of this sample denotes: CD45RA+ positively selected. The chain was built from TRBV11-2 and TRBJ2-5; the D gene lacks a confident call. This clonotype was sampled from a man aged 18 to 35 in good health. The CDR3 reads as follows: CASSSSTRNQETQYF. The sequenced DNA is TGTGCCAGCAGTTCGTCGACAAGAAACCAAGAGACCCAGTACTTC.